The clone carrying this T cell receptor beta chain was counted only a few times. Its antigen is unidentified. These data come from a study of cytomegalovirus exposure and HLA in healthy donors. Study-level findings and limits: Confirmation was obtained in vitro that a few CMV-associated chains are specific for CMV antigens. As a later analysis showed, several of the most significant clusters appeared to be linked to common viral pathogens. TCR beta chains numbering 164 were designated cytomegalovirus-associated.

The PCR was carried out with 60 Vbeta primers and 13 Jbeta primers. Repertoires were generated with immunoSEQ multiplex PCR, while TCRdb's copy carries only in-frame clones and drops some. This table has tens of thousands of clones, around a tenth appearing once. Sequencing was done on a sample of PBMCs. The source is a man in his sixties in good health and CMV-seropositive.

The CDR3 reads CASSGRGDSPLHF. The CDR3 nucleotides read TGTGCCAGTAGTGGTCGGGGGGATTCACCCCTCCACTTT. V is TRBV19 and J is TRBJ1-6; D is perhaps TRBD1 (5 bases). CDR3 size: 13 residues. Germline values: CDR1 LNHDA, CDR2 SQIVND (reference sequence). V was trimmed by 5 bases and J by 8 bases, leaving 10 bases between them. The complete variable domain, with remaining parts taken from reference TRBV19 and TRBJ1-6, reads DGGITQSPKYLFRKEGQNVTLSCEQNLNHDAMYWYRQDPGQGLRLIYYSQIVNDFQKGDIAEGYSVSREKKESFPLTVTSAQKNPTAFYLCASSGRGDSPLHFGNGTRLTVT.